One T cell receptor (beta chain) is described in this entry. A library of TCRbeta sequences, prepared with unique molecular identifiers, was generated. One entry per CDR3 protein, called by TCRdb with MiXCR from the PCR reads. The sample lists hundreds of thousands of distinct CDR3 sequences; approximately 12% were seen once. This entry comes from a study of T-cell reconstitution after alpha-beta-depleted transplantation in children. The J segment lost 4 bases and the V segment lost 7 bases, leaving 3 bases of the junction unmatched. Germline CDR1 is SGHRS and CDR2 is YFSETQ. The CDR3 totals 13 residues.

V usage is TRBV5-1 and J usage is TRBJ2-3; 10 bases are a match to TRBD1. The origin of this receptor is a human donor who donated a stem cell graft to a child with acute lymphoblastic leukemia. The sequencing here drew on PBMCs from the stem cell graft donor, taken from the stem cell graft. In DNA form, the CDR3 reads TGCGCCAGCTTCGGACAGGGGGCAGATACGCAGTATTTT. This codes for CASFGQGADTQYF.